The clone carrying this T cell receptor beta chain was seen ten or more times. V lost 5 bases, J lost 4 bases, and 3 bases stayed unmatched. Germline V gene lookup returns CDR1 SGHVS and CDR2 FNYEAQ. The CDR3 loop spans 13 amino acids. The sample belongs to a study of T-cell reconstitution after alpha-beta-depleted transplantation in children. Construction of the TCRbeta library involved unique molecular identifiers. Using its own MiXCR run on the PCR reads, TCRdb lists one record per CDR3 protein. Here the sample spans approximately 400,000 distinct CDR3 sequences, approximately 10% being singletons.

This receptor was identified in a human donor who donated a stem cell graft to a child with acute myeloid leukemia. The chain is built from TRBV7-6 and TRBJ2-7; TRBD1 matches 9 bases. This sample comprised PBMCs from the stem cell graft donor, obtained from the stem cell graft. CDR3 DNA: TGTGCCAGCAGCCCTGGGACAGGGTACGAGCAGTACTTC. It encodes CASSPGTGYEQYF.